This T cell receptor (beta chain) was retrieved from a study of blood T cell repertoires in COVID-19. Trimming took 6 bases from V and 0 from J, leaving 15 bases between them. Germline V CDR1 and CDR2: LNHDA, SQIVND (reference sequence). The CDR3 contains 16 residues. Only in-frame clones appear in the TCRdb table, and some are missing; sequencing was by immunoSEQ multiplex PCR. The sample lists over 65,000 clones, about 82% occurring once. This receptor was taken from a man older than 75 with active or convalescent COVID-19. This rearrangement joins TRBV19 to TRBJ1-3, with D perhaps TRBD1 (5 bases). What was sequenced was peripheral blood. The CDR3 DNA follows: TGTGCCAGTAGCCAAGGGGCGGTGACCTCTGGAAACACCATATATTTT. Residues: CASSQGAVTSGNTIYF.